The rows below give T cell receptor beta chains drawn from one sample of a study of T cell responses to AZD1222 COVID-19 vaccine. The repertoire was sequenced with immunoSEQ multiplex PCR; TCRdb's copy has only in-frame clones and lacks some. The table shows roughly 150,000 clones, with 80% to 95% occurring only once. Sequencing used peripheral blood, obtained 28 days after the second AZD1222 dose. These receptors were collected from an adult who received the AZD1222 COVID-19 vaccine. The CDR3 runs from the conserved cysteine through the conserved F or W. Each record gives: D gene, V gene, J gene, CDR3 protein, CDR3 DNA. The D gene is left open where the match is weak.

d_call: TRBD1; v_call: TRBV7-9; j_call: TRBJ2-1; cdr3_aa: CASSGTGVFNEQFF; cdr3_nt: TGTGCCAGCTCCGGGACAGGGGTCTTCAATGAGCAGTTCTTC
d_call: TRBD1; v_call: TRBV18; j_call: TRBJ1-1; cdr3_aa: CASSTGQGARGAEAFF; cdr3_nt: TGTGCCAGCTCAACCGGACAGGGGGCGCGTGGGGCTGAAGCTTTCTTT
d_call: -; v_call: TRBV6-2/TRBV6-3; j_call: TRBJ2-3; cdr3_aa: CASSLGGLAATDTQYF; cdr3_nt: TGTGCCAGCAGTTTAGGCGGCTTAGCGGCGACAGATACGCAGTATTTT
d_call: -; v_call: TRBV5-1; j_call: TRBJ2-3; cdr3_aa: CASSLGGSFTDTQYF; cdr3_nt: TGCGCCAGCAGCTTGGGTGGGAGTTTTACAGATACGCAGTATTTT
d_call: TRBD1; v_call: TRBV18; j_call: TRBJ2-7; cdr3_aa: CASSPGQGNEQYF; cdr3_nt: TGTGCCAGCTCACCGGGACAGGGTAACGAGCAGTACTTC
d_call: TRBD1; v_call: TRBV3-1/TRBV3-2; j_call: TRBJ1-1; cdr3_aa: CASSPRGRVTEAFF; cdr3_nt: TGTGCCAGCAGCCCGAGGGGGCGAGTGACTGAAGCTTTCTTT
d_call: -; v_call: TRBV7-4; j_call: TRBJ1-1; cdr3_aa: CARTSRGLGSPRTEAFF; cdr3_nt: TGTGCCAGGACCTCTCGGGGCCTTGGGTCCCCGCGGACTGAAGCTTTCTTT
d_call: -; v_call: TRBV5-4; j_call: TRBJ1-3; cdr3_aa: CASSRDLAGNTIYF; cdr3_nt: TGTGCCAGCAGCCGGGATTTAGCTGGAAACACCATATATTTT
d_call: -; v_call: TRBV21-1; j_call: TRBJ2-7; cdr3_aa: CASSNHPRLAGVAREQYF; cdr3_nt: TGTGCCAGCAGCAACCACCCTAGACTAGCGGGAGTAGCGCGAGAGCAGTACTTC
d_call: TRBD1; v_call: TRBV24-1; j_call: TRBJ2-5; cdr3_aa: CATSTLDRAQETQYF; cdr3_nt: TGTGCCACCAGTACCCTTGACAGGGCCCAAGAGACCCAGTACTTC
d_call: -; v_call: TRBV5-1; j_call: TRBJ1-1; cdr3_aa: CASSLEGRTEAFF; cdr3_nt: TGCGCCAGCAGCTTAGAGGGGAGGACTGAAGCTTTCTTT
d_call: -; v_call: TRBV6-5; j_call: TRBJ2-7; cdr3_aa: CASSYSRVTYEQYF; cdr3_nt: TGTGCCAGCAGTTACTCCAGGGTGACCTACGAGCAGTACTTC
d_call: TRBD1; v_call: TRBV5-1; j_call: TRBJ2-3; cdr3_aa: CASSPGQGASDTQYF; cdr3_nt: TGCGCCAGCAGCCCCGGGCAGGGGGCCTCAGATACGCAGTATTTT